This T cell receptor (beta chain) is from a study of CD8 T cells in Susac syndrome. The CDR3 has 16 residues. Germline CDR1 is SGHVS and CDR2 is FQNEAQ. V gave up 7 bases and J gave up 0 bases, with 17 bases separating them. A quantity of roughly 0.5 to 1 ug RNA underwent reverse transcription using random hexamers. It was immunoSEQ multiplex PCR that amplified TCR beta CDR3 across 54 Vbeta and 13 Jbeta. Each CDR3 protein gets one entry after TCRdb re-called the immunoSEQ multiplex PCR reads with MiXCR. The sample contains about 90,000 distinct CDR3 sequences, approximately 95% of which appear only once.

The receptor was derived from a human donor in good health. Sequencing input: CD8+ T cells from PBMCs. The chain carries TRBV7-8 and TRBJ2-3, with a weak D call TRBD2 (5 bases). The CDR3 reads CASNEAGDPSTDTQYF. In DNA, the CDR3 is TGTGCCAGCAACGAAGCCGGGGATCCTAGCACAGATACGCAGTATTTT.